These 23 T cell receptor beta chains share one sample of origin, sequenced in a study of blood T cell repertoires in COVID-19. Produced via immunoSEQ multiplex PCR; TCRdb's table is partial and in-frame only. The sample lists 250,000 to 350,000 clones, around 86% occurring once. Sequenced: peripheral blood. These receptor sequences come from a woman aged 25 to 39 who had recovered from COVID-19.

This clone was counted once. This CDR3 is CASSLVPRERSSGNTIYF. In nucleotides, the CDR3 is TGTGCCAGCAGCCTCGTCCCGCGGGAACGGAGCTCTGGAAACACCATATATTTT. The chain has TRBV3-1 (or the pseudogene TRBV3-2) and TRBJ1-3; D gene ambiguous. V shed 4 bases and J shed 0 bases, with 19 bases lying between them. This CDR3 comprises 18 residues. The germline gives CDR1 LGHDT, CDR2 YNNKEL (reference sequence).

This clone was detected only a few times. The rearrangement links TRBV5-4 to TRBJ2-3; D unclear. V was trimmed by 0 bases and J by 4 bases, leaving 9 bases between them. This CDR3 comprises 14 residues. Germline CDR1 and CDR2: SGHNT and YYREEE (reference sequence). CDR3: CASSLGGVADTQYF. DNA for the CDR3: TGTGCCAGCAGCTTGGGAGGAGTCGCAGATACGCAGTATTTT.

There are a few counts of this clone. The genes are TRBV19 and TRBJ1-2, with 10 nucleotides matching TRBD1. With V trimmed by 2 bases and J by 3 bases, 6 bases remained unmatched. The germline CDR1 and CDR2 sequences are LNHDA and SQIVND (reference sequence). The CDR3 is 16 amino acids. The CDR3 DNA reads as TGTGCCAGTAGTATAACCCGGACAGGGGGATACTATGGCTACACCTTC. Its protein product is CASSITRTGGYYGYTF.

CDR3 nucleotides: TGTGCCAGCAGTACCCGGGACAGGGTCGACGAGCAGTACTTC. Residues: CASSTRDRVDEQYF. The chain combines TRBV11-1 with TRBJ2-7; TRBD1 agrees at 9 bases. After removal of 6 bases from V and 5 bases from J, the junction contained 8 bases not matched to a gene. This CDR3 region has 14 residues. Germline CDR1 reads SGHAT; CDR2 reads FQDESV (reference sequence).

The chain combines TRBV3-1 (or the pseudogene TRBV3-2) with TRBJ2-7; D possibly corresponds to TRBD1 (5 bases). Trimming left V 3 bases short and J 5 bases short, with 20 bases between. The length of the CDR3 is 16 residues. Germline CDR1 reads LGHDT; CDR2 reads YNNKEL (reference sequence). CDR3 bases: TGTGCCAGCAGCCATAACTACAGGACCCTCGCCCACGAGCAGTACTTC. It translates to CASSHNYRTLAHEQYF.

This clone occurred once. V and J are TRBV5-1 and TRBJ2-2, with D uncertain. The V and J ends lost 2 bases and 3 bases respectively, with 2 bases between them. This CDR3 comprises 12 residues. CDR1 and CDR2 (germline): SGHRS, YFSETQ. In nucleotides, the CDR3 is TGCGCCAGCAGCTTCGACACCGGGGAGCTGTTTTTT. Protein product: CASSFDTGELFF. Combining the CDR3 with reference TRBV5-1 and TRBJ2-2 gives the whole variable domain KAGVTQTPRYLIKTRGQQVTLSCSPISGHRSVSWYQQTPGQGLQFLFEYFSETQRNKGNFPGRFSGRQFSNSRSEMNVSTLELGDSALYLCASSFDTGELFFGEGSRLTVL.

The V call is TRBV25-1, the J call TRBJ2-7; D call uncertain. The CDR3 is made up of 14 amino acids. Trimming took off 2 bases at V and 2 bases at J, with 10 bases between the two ends. The germline CDR1 and CDR2 sequences are MGHDK and SYGVNS. CDR3 sequence: CASSESRTTYEQYF. The CDR3 DNA is TGTGCCAGCAGTGAAAGCCGCACCACCTACGAGCAGTACTTC.

V gene TRBV19 combines with J gene TRBJ1-2; D unresolved. The CDR3 loop spans 12 amino acids. V shed 3 bases and J shed 7 bases, with 9 bases lying between them. Germline assignment: CDR1 LNHDA and CDR2 SQIVND (reference sequence). CDR3 DNA: TGTGCCAGTAGTATGTCCGAGGCTGGCTACACCTTC. Translated: CASSMSEAGYTF. The variable domain in full, with the rest retrieved from reference TRBV19 and TRBJ1-2, is DGGITQSPKYLFRKEGQNVTLSCEQNLNHDAMYWYRQDPGQGLRLIYYSQIVNDFQKGDIAEGYSVSREKKESFPLTVTSAQKNPTAFYLCASSMSEAGYTFGSGTRLTVV.

This chain joins TRBV6-5 and TRBJ2-1; no clear D gene. This CDR3 comprises 15 residues. Germline V gene data show CDR1 as MNHEY and CDR2 as SVGAGI. Trimming pared 0 bases from V and 6 bases from J, leaving 12 bases between. CDR3 in DNA: TGTGCCAGCAGTTACTCGGCGGTTCTTCCCAATGAGCAGTTCTTC. Translation: CASSYSAVLPNEQFF.

CDR3: CASSPRTGSYEQYF. CDR3 coding DNA: TGTGCCAGCAGTCCCAGGACAGGAAGCTACGAGCAGTACTTC. J is TRBJ2-7 and V is TRBV27; 7 positions match TRBD1. This CDR3 region has 14 residues. The germline CDR1 and CDR2 sequences are MNHEY and SMNVEV (reference sequence). V lost 5 bases, J lost 3 bases, and 7 bases stayed unmatched.

The CDR3 DNA reads as TGCGCCGGCCCCCGAGGAGCGGGGAGCTCCTACAATGAGCAGTTCTTC. This codes for CAGPRGAGSSYNEQFF. The J gene is TRBJ2-1, the V gene TRBV5-1; TRBD2 aligns across 7 bases. This CDR3 is 16 amino acids long. The V gene's germline CDR1 is SGHRS and CDR2 YFSETQ. The V segment lost 10 bases and the J segment 0 bases; nucleotides outside the gene matches: 13.

The J gene is TRBJ2-1, the V gene TRBV15, with 7 bases aligning to TRBD2. The CDR3 is 14 residues long. After removal of 0 bases from V and 15 bases from J, the junction contained 11 bases not matched to a gene. Germline V gives CDR1 LNHNV, CDR2 YYDKDF (reference sequence). CDR3 protein: CATSRDPGVGGTFF. The DNA for the CDR3 is TGTGCCACCAGCAGAGATCCGGGTGTGGGGGGGACGTTCTTC.

The chain links TRBV19 to TRBJ1-2; TRBD1 matches at 9 bases. The germline V gene has CDR1 LNHDA and CDR2 SQIVND (reference sequence). This CDR3 comprises 15 residues. V trimming: 6 bases; J trimming: 4 bases; junction bases outside the gene matches: 9. The chain's CDR3 is CASSLWGQGAYGYTF. The CDR3 DNA reads TGTGCCAGTAGCCTTTGGGGACAGGGTGCCTATGGCTACACCTTC.

This sequence joins TRBV4-1 and TRBJ1-5, with D unclear. The CDR3 contains 14 residues. V was shortened by 1 base and J by 7 bases, with 11 bases between the two germline ends. Germline loops: CDR1 MGHRA, CDR2 YSYEKL. Written as DNA, the CDR3 is TGCGCCAGCAGCCAAGTTTCATTAGTACAGCCCCAGCATTTT. Translated, it gives CASSQVSLVQPQHF.

CDR3 DNA sequence: TGCGCCAGCAGGTCAGCGTACAGGGGGCGCCCCCACGAGCAGTACTTC. Translation gives CASRSAYRGRPHEQYF. The rearrangement joins TRBV5-1 to TRBJ2-7; 9 nucleotides agree with TRBD1. The V and J ends lost 5 bases and 5 bases, in that order; junction bases with no gene match: 14. The length of the CDR3 is 16 residues. CDR1 and CDR2 from the germline V gene are SGHRS and YFSETQ.

This chain links TRBV30 with TRBJ2-7; D possibly corresponds to TRBD1 (6 bases). Between the trimmed V and J ends, which lost 1 base and 2 bases, there was a span of 15 bases. Germline-derived CDR1 and CDR2 are GTSNPN and SVGIG (reference sequence). CDR3 length: 15 residues. CDR3 nucleotide sequence: TGTGCCTGGAGTGAAGGACAGCCGTACACCTACGAGCAGTACTTC. Translation gives CAWSEGQPYTYEQYF.

This sequence joins TRBV5-4 and TRBJ1-2; TRBD1 aligns across 12 bases. The germline gives CDR1 SGHNT, CDR2 YYREEE (reference sequence). J gave up 7 bases and V 4 bases, and 8 bases lay outside the gene matches. There are 15 residues in the CDR3. The CDR3 nucleotides read TGTGCCAGCAGCGGCCGGGACAGGGGGCCGGGTGGCTACACCTTC. Encoded protein: CASSGRDRGPGGYTF.

This rearrangement joins TRBV7-2 to TRBJ2-2; D uncertain. Germline V gene lookup returns CDR1 SGHTA and CDR2 FQGNSA. The CDR3 is 16 residues long. The V end was cut by 4 bases, the J end by 0 bases, with 12 bases between. CDR3 residues: CASSSKGLANTGELFF. The CDR3 bases are TGTGCCAGCAGCTCAAAAGGCCTAGCGAACACCGGGGAGCTGTTTTTT.

V and J are TRBV5-6 and TRBJ2-7; no reliable D call. V shed 5 bases and J shed 6 bases, with 18 bases lying between them. The CDR3 sequence is 14 residues long. The germline V gene encodes CDR1 SGHDT and CDR2 YYEEEE. The CDR3 reads CASRSHGGAIEQYF. Written as DNA, the CDR3 is TGTGCCAGCAGGTCTCACGGTGGTGCGATCGAGCAGTACTTC.

This chain uses TRBV5-6 with TRBJ2-7, with D perhaps matching TRBD2 (6 bases). Germline values: CDR1 SGHDT, CDR2 YYEEEE. V was clipped by 0 bases and J by 6 bases, with 10 bases between them. The CDR3 is made up of 13 amino acids. The CDR3 DNA reads as TGTGCCAGCAGCTTGGGACTGCGGGGCGAGCAGTACTTC. Translated: CASSLGLRGEQYF.

This clone was observed a few times. The chain links TRBV25-1 to TRBJ1-1, with D perhaps matching TRBD1 (5 bases). There are 11 residues in the CDR3. V lost 5 bases and J 7 bases, leaving 8 bases between the germline ends. Germline loops: CDR1 MGHDK, CDR2 SYGVNS. The CDR3 sequence is CASSKTVEAFF. The CDR3 DNA reads TGTGCCAGCAGTAAGACAGTTGAAGCTTTCTTT.

This clone was counted a few times. This chain joins TRBV24-1 and TRBJ2-2; weak D call: TRBD1 (5 bases). The germline V and J ends were trimmed by 3 bases and 5 bases, with 9 bases remaining between them. The germline V gene encodes CDR1 KGHDR and CDR2 SFDVKD. The CDR3 runs 14 residues. CDR3 nucleotides: TGTGCCACCAGTGATCTGGACAAGACCGGGGAGCTGTTTTTT. Translating it yields CATSDLDKTGELFF.

The chain is built from TRBV6-1 and TRBJ1-6; D is unclear. Trimming removed 1 base from V and 11 bases from J, with 15 bases in between. The germline V gene encodes CDR1 MNHNS and CDR2 SASEGT. The CDR3 loop spans 15 amino acids. The CDR3 reads CASSEGIAGRPPLHF. CDR3 bases: TGTGCCAGCAGTGAAGGGATAGCGGGCCGGCCACCCCTCCACTTT.